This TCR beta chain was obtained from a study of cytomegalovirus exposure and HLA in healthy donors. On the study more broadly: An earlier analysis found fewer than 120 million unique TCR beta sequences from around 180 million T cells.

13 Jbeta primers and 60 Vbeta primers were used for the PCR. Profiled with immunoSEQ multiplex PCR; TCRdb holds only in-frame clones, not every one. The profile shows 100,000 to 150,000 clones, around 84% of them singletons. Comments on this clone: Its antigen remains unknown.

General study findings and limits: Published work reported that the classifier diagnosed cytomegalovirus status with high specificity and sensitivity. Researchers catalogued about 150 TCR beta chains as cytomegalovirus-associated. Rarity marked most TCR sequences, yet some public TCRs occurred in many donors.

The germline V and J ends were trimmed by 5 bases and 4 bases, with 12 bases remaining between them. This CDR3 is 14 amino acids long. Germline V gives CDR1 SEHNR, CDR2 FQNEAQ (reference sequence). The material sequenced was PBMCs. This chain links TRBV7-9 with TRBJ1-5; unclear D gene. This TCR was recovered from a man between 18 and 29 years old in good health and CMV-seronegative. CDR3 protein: CASSLEGGNQPQHF. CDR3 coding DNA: TGTGCCAGCAGCCTGGAGGGTGGGAATCAGCCCCAGCATTTT.